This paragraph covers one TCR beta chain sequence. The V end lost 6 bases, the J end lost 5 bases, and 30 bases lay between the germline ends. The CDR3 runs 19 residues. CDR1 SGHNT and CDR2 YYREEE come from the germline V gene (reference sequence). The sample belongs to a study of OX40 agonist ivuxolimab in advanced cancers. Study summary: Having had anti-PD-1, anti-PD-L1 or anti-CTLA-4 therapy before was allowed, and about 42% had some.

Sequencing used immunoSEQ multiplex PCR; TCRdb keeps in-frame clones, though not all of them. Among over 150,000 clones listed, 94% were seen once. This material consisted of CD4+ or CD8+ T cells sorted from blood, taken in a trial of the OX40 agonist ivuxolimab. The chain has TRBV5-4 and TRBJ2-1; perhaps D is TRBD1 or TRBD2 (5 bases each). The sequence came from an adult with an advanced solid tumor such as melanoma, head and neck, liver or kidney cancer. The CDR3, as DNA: TGTGCCAGCACCGCCGGGACCTCCACCCTTGGGCCCCAGAACAATGAGCAGTTCTTC. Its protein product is CASTAGTSTLGPQNNEQFF. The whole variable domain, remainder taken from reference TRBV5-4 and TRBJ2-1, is ETGVTQSPTHLIKTRGQQVTLRCSSQSGHNTVSWYQQALGQGPQFIFQYYREEENGRGNFPPRFSGLQFPNYSSELNVNALELDDSALYLCASTAGTSTLGPQNNEQFFGPGTRLTVL.